Listed here are 4 T cell receptor beta chains from one sample, sequenced in a study of post-analysis software for immune sequencing data. Study results and caveats: Compared with controls, patients had more of about 5 TRBV segments, including TRBV5-6, TRBV5-1 and TRBV20-1.

These TCRs' antigens remain unknown. Unique molecular identifiers featured in each of the TCR beta cDNA libraries. MiXCR, applied by TCRdb to the PCR reads, yields one record per CDR3 protein. The table records about 500,000 distinct CDR3 sequences, roughly 45% of them present only once. The sequenced sample was blood. Receptor source: a girl under 18 with multiple sclerosis.

The chain has TRBV29-1 and TRBJ1-2; no firm D call. V lost 4 bases and J lost 4, with 7 bases in between. The CDR3 sequence is 11 residues long. Germline CDR1 is SQVTM and CDR2 is ANQGSEA. The CDR3 loop is CSVVAGYGYTF. CDR3 in DNA: TGCAGCGTTGTAGCGGGCTATGGCTACACCTTC.

The chain couples TRBV20-1 to TRBJ2-7; the D gene is possibly TRBD1 (6 bases). V was shortened by 5 bases and J by 2 bases, with 10 bases between the two germline ends. The CDR3 has 12 amino acids. Germline CDR1 DFQATT, CDR2 SNEGSKA (reference sequence). CDR3 bases: TGCAGTGCTTATCAGGGGCCCTACGAGCAGTACTTC. Translation gives CSAYQGPYEQYF.

The V call is TRBV6-1, the J call TRBJ1-5, with TRBD1 matching over 9 bases. V gave up 3 bases and J gave up 5 bases; unmatched junction bases: 11. CDR3 length: 17 amino acids. Germline CDR1 is MNHNS and CDR2 is SASEGT. The CDR3 DNA sequence: TGTGCCAGCAGTGACCATTCGGACAGGGGAACTTATCAGCCCCAGCATTTT. Amino acids: CASSDHSDRGTYQPQHF.

The genes are TRBV6-6 and TRBJ2-7; 7 positions agree with TRBD1. J lost 4 bases, V lost 8 bases, and 8 bases had no gene match. The CDR3 contains 13 residues. Per the germline V gene, CDR1 is MNHNY and CDR2 is SVGAGI (reference sequence). Written as DNA, the CDR3 is TGTGCCAGCGTGCGTGGGACAGAGTACGAGCAGTACTTC. It translates to CASVRGTEYEQYF.